Listed here are 11 T cell receptor beta chains from one sample, sequenced in a study of T cells after yellow fever vaccination. One entry per CDR3 protein, called by TCRdb with MiXCR from the 5' RACE reads. The sample gives hundreds of thousands of distinct CDR3 sequences, around an eighth of which show up once; more than 12% is in the top ten. The sample in question was PBMCs, obtained on the day of the yellow fever booster vaccination. The source is a man younger than 40 who received the YFV17D yellow fever vaccine.

This clonotype has more than one count but fewer than ten. The chain links TRBV2 to TRBJ2-7; 11 bases align to TRBD2. Per the germline V gene, CDR1 is SNHLY and CDR2 is FYNNEI. V shed 6 bases, J shed 3 bases, and the junction held 13 bases outside the gene matches. The CDR3 totals 17 residues. The CDR3 DNA sequence: TGTGCCAGCAGCGCAATTACTTCTAGCGGGAGGTTCTACGAGCAGTACTTC. Translation gives CASSAITSSGRFYEQYF.

V is TRBV18 and J is TRBJ1-2; TRBD1 matches 12 bases. The germline CDR1 and CDR2 sequences are KGHSH and LQKENI. The CDR3 runs 15 residues. The V and J ends lost 6 bases and 4 bases, in that order; junction bases with no gene match: 6. CDR3 sequence reads: CASSQAGQGAYGYTF. CDR3 nucleotide sequence: TGTGCCAGCTCCCAAGCGGGACAGGGGGCCTATGGCTACACCTTC.

This clonotype was seen only a few times. The rearrangement uses TRBV28 and TRBJ2-1; D remains ambiguous. Germline V gene data show CDR1 as MDHEN and CDR2 as SYDVKM. This CDR3 contains 12 residues. V was pared by 7 bases and J by 4 bases, with 8 bases between. CDR3 nucleotides: TGTGCCAGCACAGCGACATACAATGAGCAGTTCTTC. It encodes CASTATYNEQFF. The variable domain in full, completed from reference TRBV28 and TRBJ2-1, reads DVKVTQSSRYLVKRTGEKVFLECVQDMDHENMFWYRQDPGLGLRLIYFSYDVKMKEKGDIPEGYSVSREKKERFSLILESASTNQTSMYLCASTATYNEQFFGPGTRLTVL.

This chain uses TRBV6-1 with TRBJ2-2, with TRBD1 as a possible D gene (5 bases). CDR1 and CDR2 (germline): MNHNS, SASEGT. V lost 5 bases and J 5 bases, leaving 15 bases between the germline ends. CDR3 length: 15 residues. In DNA, the CDR3 is TGTGCCAGCAGTAGACCCTCTCAGGGAACCGGGGAGCTGTTTTTT. Translating it yields CASSRPSQGTGELFF.

The sample holds a few counts of this clonotype. The V call is TRBV5-5, the J call TRBJ2-3; D is uncertain. Germline loops: CDR1 SGHKS, CDR2 YYEKEE (reference sequence). Trimming removed 6 bases at V and 4 bases at J, with 15 bases between. The CDR3 runs to 14 residues. The CDR3 coding sequence is TGTGCCAGCACCGTTGACGTTGGCGCAGATACGCAGTATTTT. Protein: CASTVDVGADTQYF.

The rearrangement uses TRBV7-6 and TRBJ2-3; D may match TRBD1 or TRBD2 (5 bases each). CDR1 is SGHVS and CDR2 is FNYEAQ in the germline V gene. The CDR3 extends over 16 amino acids. V was trimmed by 1 base and J by 2 bases, leaving 13 bases between them. This chain's CDR3 is CASSLESQGATDTQYF. The CDR3 bases are TGTGCCAGCAGCTTAGAGAGCCAGGGAGCCACAGATACGCAGTATTTT.

This chain uses TRBV29-1 with TRBJ2-7; 7 bases align to TRBD1. This CDR3 contains 13 residues. V shed 3 bases, J shed 5 bases, and the junction held 7 bases outside the gene matches. Germline values: CDR1 SQVTM, CDR2 ANQGSEA. CDR3 nucleotides: TGCAGCGTTGATAGGACAGGTCGTCACGAGCAGTACTTC. As protein: CSVDRTGRHEQYF.

This clonotype was recorded many times. The chain employs TRBV5-1 and TRBJ2-7, with TRBD1 matching over 8 bases. The V gene end was trimmed by 3 bases and the J gene end by 5 bases; junction bases not matched to a gene: 7. Germline V CDR1 and CDR2: SGHRS, YFSETQ. This CDR3 is built from 14 residues. CDR3 in amino acids: CASSSGQGSNEQYF. CDR3 DNA: TGCGCCAGCAGCTCTGGACAGGGTTCCAACGAGCAGTACTTC.

This clonotype showed up just a few times. Here the CDR3 DNA reads TGTGCCAGCAGCAAATCCCAGAGAACGAACACCATATATTTT. Its protein product is CASSKSQRTNTIYF. V is TRBV21-1 and J is TRBJ1-3. TRBV21-1 is a pseudogene. The length of the CDR3 is 14 residues.

The genes are TRBV4-3 and TRBJ2-7; possibly TRBD1 for D (6 bases). Trimming removed 1 base from V and 1 base from J, with 17 bases in between. CDR1 is LGHNA, CDR2 YSLEER, per germline. The CDR3 has 17 amino acids. The CDR3 loop reads CASSQALKGTLSYEQYF. The CDR3 DNA reads TGCGCCAGCAGCCAAGCCCTGAAGGGGACACTTTCCTACGAGCAGTACTTC.

The chain couples TRBV24-1 to TRBJ2-3; D is perhaps TRBD2 (6 bases). The CDR3 length is 15 residues. Germline V gives CDR1 KGHDR, CDR2 SFDVKD. V was pared by 2 bases and J by 0 bases, with 8 bases between. Written as DNA, the CDR3 is TGTGCCACCAGTGATTACCGGGGGAGCACAGATACGCAGTATTTT. Amino acids: CATSDYRGSTDTQYF.